This TCR beta chain came from a study of T cell clonality in common variable immunodeficiency. Study-wide results and limits: Reportedly, TCR beta sequences from common variable immunodeficiency showed fewer deletions and N-nucleotide insertions.

The CDR3 contains 13 residues. The V and J ends lost 3 bases and 5 bases, in that order; junction bases with no gene match: 6. Germline assignment: CDR1 GTSNPN and CDR2 SVGIG (reference sequence). The protocol was immunoSEQ multiplex PCR, while the TCRdb copy is restricted to in-frame clones and leaves out a portion. In total the sample includes 25,000 to 35,000 clones, none of them seen once. Comment on this clone: What it recognizes is unknown. The read ends 3 residues shy of where the CDR3 ends; the end is completed using the germline J gene.

This TCR was recovered from a human donor with common variable immunodeficiency. The sequencing sample was made of peripheral blood mononuclear cells. The rearrangement uses TRBV30 and TRBJ1-1, with TRBD1 matching 7 bases. CDR3 sequence reads: CAWSQGQVTEAFF. CDR3 DNA, as far as it was read: TGTGCCTGGAGCCAAGGACAGGTTACTGAA. Full variable domain (rest looked up from reference TRBV30 and TRBJ1-1): SQTIHQWPATLVQPVGSPLSLECTVEGTSNPNLYWYRQAAGRGLQLLFYSVGIGQISSEVPQNLSASRPQDRQFILSSKKLLLSDSGFYLCAWSQGQVTEAFFGQGTRLTVV.